This T cell receptor beta chain was recovered during a study of T-cell reconstitution after alpha-beta-depleted transplantation in children. Germline values: CDR1 SQVTM, CDR2 ANQGSEA. With 2 bases clipped from V and 2 bases from J, the junction kept 9 bases outside the gene matches. This CDR3 spans 15 amino acids. This clonotype turned up a few times. During its preparation, the TCRbeta library received unique molecular identifiers. TCRdb used MiXCR to reprocess the PCR reads, holding one entry per CDR3 protein. The sample lists 450,000 to 600,000 distinct CDR3 sequences, around 16% occurring once. This clonotype originated in a human donor who donated a stem cell graft to a child with acute lymphoblastic leukemia. The sample in question was PBMCs from the stem cell graft donor, obtained from the stem cell graft. The chain links TRBV29-1 to TRBJ2-7; 7 bases fit TRBD2. Here the CDR3 DNA reads TGCAGCGTTGAAAAGAGTAGCGGGCGCGCCTACGAGCAGTACTTC. Its translation is CSVEKSSGRAYEQYF.